The T cell receptor (beta chain) described here comes from a study of blood T cell repertoires in COVID-19. Whole-study context: Sample material is recorded as cDNA or gDNA derived from T cells, B-cell-depleted T cells, or PBMCs.

The CDR3 has 13 residues. Germline loops: CDR1 MNHNS, CDR2 SASEGT. The V end lost 5 bases, the J end lost 8 bases, and 13 bases lay between the germline ends. A single count supports this clone. The data were produced by immunoSEQ multiplex PCR, yet TCRdb's version contains in-frame clones alone and is incomplete. The sample holds 250,000 to 300,000 clones, around 85% seen once. The rearrangement links TRBV6-1 to TRBJ1-3; unclear D gene. The specimen was peripheral blood. The receptor was derived from a woman between 65 and 79 years old with acute or convalescent COVID-19. The CDR3 loop is CASSPDWKHTIYF. In DNA form, the CDR3 reads TGTGCCAGCAGTCCGGACTGGAAACACACCATATATTTT.